This entry lists 10 T cell receptor beta chains sequenced from one sample in a study of blood T cell repertoires in COVID-19. This table comes from immunoSEQ multiplex PCR, and its TCRdb copy is limited to in-frame clones, with some not included. The table has just over 95,000 clones, 85% to 90% seen once. Sequencing was performed on peripheral blood. The receptor set was obtained from a human donor in a cohort sampled during active COVID-19.

The table lists this clone with a count of one. The V and J genes are TRBV6-5 and TRBJ2-6; D might be TRBD1 (6 bases). V lost 2 bases to trimming and J lost 2 bases, with 10 bases between them. The CDR3 sequence is 16 residues long. From germline, CDR1 is MNHEY and CDR2 SVGAGI. CDR3 protein: CASSYGNRAGANVLTF. The CDR3 DNA reads TGTGCCAGCAGTTACGGGAACAGGGCTGGGGCCAACGTCCTGACTTTC.

This chain joins TRBV27 and TRBJ2-7, with D possibly matching TRBD2 (6 bases). CDR1 is MNHEY and CDR2 is SMNVEV in the germline V gene (reference sequence). The length of the CDR3 is 13 residues. The ends were cut back, 0 bases at V and 4 bases at J, with 7 bases in the middle. CDR3 bases: TGTGCCAGCAGTTTATCGGAGGGGTACGAGCAGTACTTC. It translates to CASSLSEGYEQYF.

The V gene is TRBV3-1 (or the pseudogene TRBV3-2), the J gene TRBJ1-2; D gene unclear. The germline V gene has CDR1 LGHDT and CDR2 YNNKEL (reference sequence). V was shortened by 0 bases and J by 7 bases, with 18 bases between the two germline ends. The CDR3 consists of 16 residues. The CDR3 loop reads CASSQDWGGSWGGYTF. CDR3 coding DNA: TGTGCCAGCAGCCAAGATTGGGGAGGCAGTTGGGGTGGCTACACCTTC.

J is TRBJ1-1 and V is TRBV4-1; D is uncertain. V was trimmed by 0 bases and J by 1 base, leaving 21 bases between them. The germline gives CDR1 MGHRA, CDR2 YSYEKL. The CDR3 extends over 19 amino acids. CDR3 DNA: TGCGCCAGCAGCCAAGATTCTTTACGGGTGGGTCACAAGAACACTGAAGCTTTCTTT. Protein: CASSQDSLRVGHKNTEAFF.

The chain recombines TRBV7-2 with TRBJ1-2; TRBD1 matches at 11 bases. V shed 5 bases and J 4 bases; nucleotides not matched to a gene: 6. The CDR3 has 15 amino acids. CDR1 and CDR2 from the germline V gene are SGHTA and FQGNSA. CDR3 region: CASSRDRGYGYGYTF. In DNA, the CDR3 is TGTGCCAGCAGCAGGGACAGGGGGTACGGCTATGGCTACACCTTC.

The chain links TRBV7-6 to TRBJ2-2; 9 bases line up with TRBD2. With V trimmed by 3 bases and J by 0 bases, 5 bases remained unmatched. The germline gives CDR1 SGHVS, CDR2 FNYEAQ. This CDR3 spans 17 amino acids. CDR3 in amino acids: CASSFSGGPSNTGELFF. CDR3 coding DNA: TGTGCCAGCAGCTTCAGCGGGGGGCCCTCGAACACCGGGGAGCTGTTTTTT.

This clone came up many times. Here the CDR3 DNA reads TGTGCCAGCAGCGTCCCGGGAGGTCCCCACTACAATGAGCAGTTCTTC. This sequence encodes CASSVPGGPHYNEQFF. The V call is TRBV7-8, the J call TRBJ2-1; 7 bases are a match to TRBD2. The CDR3 extends over 16 amino acids. From germline, CDR1 is SGHVS and CDR2 FQNEAQ. With V trimmed by 5 bases and J by 3 bases, 10 bases remained unmatched.

The chain links TRBV2 to TRBJ2-2, with D possibly TRBD2 on 6 matching bases. Trimming shortened V by 7 bases and J by 5 bases, and 14 bases separated the two germline ends. Germline V lookup: CDR1 SNHLY, CDR2 FYNNEI. CDR3 size: 14 residues. The CDR3 region is CASNGMGRTGELFF. The DNA of the CDR3 is TGTGCCAGCAACGGCATGGGGAGGACCGGGGAGCTGTTTTTT.

V is TRBV7-2 and J is TRBJ2-1; 15 bases agree with TRBD2. The CDR3 loop spans 18 amino acids. Germline V lookup: CDR1 SGHTA, CDR2 FQGNSA. V was clipped by 2 bases and J by 7 bases; unmatched bases: 9. CDR3 protein: CASSLRHWGTSGRNEQFF. CDR3 sequence (DNA): TGTGCCAGCAGCTTAAGGCATTGGGGGACTAGCGGGAGGAATGAGCAGTTCTTC.

The rearrangement uses TRBV4-1 and TRBJ1-5, with 7 bases aligning to TRBD1. This CDR3 contains 15 residues. Per the germline V gene, CDR1 is MGHRA and CDR2 is YSYEKL. V lost 1 base to trimming and J lost 6 bases; unmatched junction nucleotides: 6. CDR3 coding DNA: TGCGCCAGCAGCCAAGTCTCAGGGGGAGGTCAGCCCCAGCATTTT. Amino acids: CASSQVSGGGQPQHF.